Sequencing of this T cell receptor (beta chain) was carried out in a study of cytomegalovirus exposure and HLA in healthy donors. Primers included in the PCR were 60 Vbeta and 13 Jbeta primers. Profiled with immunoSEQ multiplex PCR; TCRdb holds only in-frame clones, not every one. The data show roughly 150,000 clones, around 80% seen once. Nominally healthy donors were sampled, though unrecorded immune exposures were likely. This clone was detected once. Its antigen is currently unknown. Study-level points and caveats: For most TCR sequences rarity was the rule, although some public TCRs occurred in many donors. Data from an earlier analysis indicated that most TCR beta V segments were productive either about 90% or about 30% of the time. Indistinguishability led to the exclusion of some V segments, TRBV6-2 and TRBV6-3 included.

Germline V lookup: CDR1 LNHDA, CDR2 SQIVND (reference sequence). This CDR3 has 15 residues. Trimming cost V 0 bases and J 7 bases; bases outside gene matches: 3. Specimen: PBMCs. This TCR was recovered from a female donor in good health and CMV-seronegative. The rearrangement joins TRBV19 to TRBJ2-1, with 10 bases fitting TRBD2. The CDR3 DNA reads TGTGCCAGTAGTATAGATGCTAGCGGGAGAAATGAGCAGTTCTTC. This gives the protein CASSIDASGRNEQFF.